This T cell receptor beta chain was profiled in a study of CXCR3-negative and CXCR3-positive naive CD8 T cells. General observations from the study: TRB CDR3s of CXCR3-positive naive cells were more hydrophobic than those of CXCR3-negative naive cells. Comparison of naive subsets found surface CD5 to be comparable, and TCR strength was inferred on the basis of TRB CDR3 properties.

Carrying UMI labels, the TRB cDNA libraries were prepared through 5' RACE. One entry per CDR3 protein, without DNA, is what TCRdb gives after re-calling the 5' RACE reads. Recorded for this sample: 80,000 to 100,000 distinct CDR3 sequences. As for this clonotype: What it binds is unknown.

The material sequenced was naive CXCR3+ CD8+ T cells from blood. The subset: CD45RO-CCR7+CD27+CD95- naive CD8+ T cells expressing CXCR3 (TNR3+). This receptor was taken from a human donor in good health. Some clones in this sample may be carry-over from other donors' samples.

The CDR3 sequence: CASTPTRQSGAHEQFF. The chain carries TRBV19 and TRBJ2-1; TCRdb picks TRBD1, but there is no DNA to check that call. This CDR3 region has 16 residues. Per the germline V gene, CDR1 is LNHDA and CDR2 is SQIVND (reference sequence).